This is a list of T cell receptor beta chains from one sample in a study of shared clonotypes between healthy human individuals. Generated by immunoSEQ multiplex PCR, the TCRdb table keeps only in-frame clones and is missing some. The sample records 1.5 million to 2.5 million clones, around 96% being singletons. The sample taken for sequencing was naive CD8+ T cells sorted from blood. All receptors come from a man aged 18 to 29 in good health. Both conserved end residues are part of each CDR3. D genes are given only for firm matches. The size field is filled for only some rows; it gives once, few, many or a size class.

abundance: NA; j_gene: TRBJ1-3; d_gene: NA; v_gene: TRBV25-1; CDR3nt: TGTGCCAGCAGTAAGCAGGGTGGGAACACCATATATTTT; CDR3aa: CASSKQGGNTIYF
abundance: NA; j_gene: TRBJ1-2; d_gene: NA; v_gene: TRBV29-1; CDR3nt: TGCAGCGTTGGGGGTAATCCGGGAATTCACTATGGCTACACCTTC; CDR3aa: CSVGGNPGIHYGYTF
abundance: NA; j_gene: TRBJ2-7; d_gene: NA; v_gene: TRBV11-3; CDR3nt: TGTGCCAGCAGCGCTGCCGGGTTCTACGAGCAGTACTTC; CDR3aa: CASSAAGFYEQYF
abundance: NA; j_gene: TRBJ2-7; d_gene: NA; v_gene: TRBV28; CDR3nt: TGTGCCAGCAGTCCCACAGTGAGCTCCTACGAGCAGTACTTC; CDR3aa: CASSPTVSSYEQYF
abundance: NA; j_gene: TRBJ1-1; d_gene: NA; v_gene: TRBV29-1; CDR3nt: TGCAGCGGCGACGTCGGGATGAACACTGAAGCTTTCTTT; CDR3aa: CSGDVGMNTEAFF
abundance: NA; j_gene: TRBJ2-3; d_gene: NA; v_gene: TRBV6-5; CDR3nt: TGTGCCTCCGGGCAGGGTCCCCCCACAGATACGCAGTATTTT; CDR3aa: CASGQGPPTDTQYF
abundance: NA; j_gene: TRBJ1-4; d_gene: NA; v_gene: TRBV30; CDR3nt: TGTGCCTGGAGTGTACTCGGAAAACTGTTTTTT; CDR3aa: CAWSVLGKLFF
abundance: NA; j_gene: TRBJ2-5; d_gene: NA; v_gene: TRBV27; CDR3nt: TGTGCCAGCAGTCCTATTAGTATCCGTATCGAGACCCAGTACTTC; CDR3aa: CASSPISIRIETQYF
abundance: NA; j_gene: TRBJ2-1; d_gene: NA; v_gene: TRBV5-4; CDR3nt: TGTGCCAGCAGCCAGCCCGCAGGGGTTGGGGATGAGCAGTTCTTC; CDR3aa: CASSQPAGVGDEQFF
abundance: NA; j_gene: TRBJ2-7; d_gene: NA; v_gene: TRBV7-2; CDR3nt: TGTGCCAGCAGCTGGCGGGACGGACCTTTATACGAGCAGTACTTC; CDR3aa: CASSWRDGPLYEQYF
abundance: NA; j_gene: TRBJ2-1; d_gene: NA; v_gene: TRBV7-6; CDR3nt: TGTGCCAGCAGCTTACACCAGGGTAATGAGCAGTTCTTC; CDR3aa: CASSLHQGNEQFF
abundance: NA; j_gene: TRBJ2-7; d_gene: NA; v_gene: TRBV5-6; CDR3nt: TGTGCCAGCAGCCCCCGATCCGGGGAGCAGTACTTC; CDR3aa: CASSPRSGEQYF
abundance: NA; j_gene: TRBJ2-1; d_gene: TRBD2; v_gene: TRBV6-6; CDR3nt: TGTGCCAGCAGTTACGACCCTAGCGGGAGGGCTATTGAGCAGTTCTTC; CDR3aa: CASSYDPSGRAIEQFF
abundance: NA; j_gene: TRBJ1-2; d_gene: TRBD1; v_gene: TRBV14; CDR3nt: TGTGCCAGCAGCCAATCATCGCTGTCAGGGGGCCTCTATGGCTACACCTTC; CDR3aa: CASSQSSLSGGLYGYTF
abundance: few; j_gene: TRBJ2-7; d_gene: TRBD1; v_gene: TRBV6-6; CDR3nt: TGTGCCAGCAGTTACTCGGGACAGGACTACGAGCAGTACTTC; CDR3aa: CASSYSGQDYEQYF
abundance: NA; j_gene: TRBJ1-3; d_gene: NA; v_gene: TRBV6-5; CDR3nt: TGTGCCAGCAGTTACACGGAAGACTCTGGAAACACCATATATTTT; CDR3aa: CASSYTEDSGNTIYF
abundance: NA; j_gene: TRBJ2-7; d_gene: NA; v_gene: TRBV5-1; CDR3nt: TGCGCCAGCAGCTGGGGAACAGGGTACGAGCAGTACTTC; CDR3aa: CASSWGTGYEQYF
abundance: NA; j_gene: TRBJ1-1; d_gene: NA; v_gene: TRBV28; CDR3nt: TGTGCCAGCAGTCCCCTTATGGACGGACTAGGGACTGAAGCTTTCTTT; CDR3aa: CASSPLMDGLGTEAFF
abundance: NA; j_gene: TRBJ1-2; d_gene: NA; v_gene: TRBV28; CDR3nt: TGTGCCAGCACCCCGGGTTCGGATTTGGATGGCTACACCTTC; CDR3aa: CASTPGSDLDGYTF